These T cell receptor beta chains were read from a single sample in a study of Ad26.COV2.S vaccination and SARS-CoV-2 variants. The method was immunoSEQ multiplex PCR; TCRdb's version includes in-frame clones alone and lacks a portion of them. The sample comprises roughly 380,000 clones, about 88% of which are singletons, and about 3.5% rests with the top ten. The sample consisted of peripheral blood, taken in a trial of Ad26.COV2.S vaccine versus placebo. The receptors come from a person between 18 and 65 years old who received the Ad26.COV2.S COVID-19 vaccine or a placebo. The CDR3 runs from the conserved cysteine through the conserved F or W. D genes are given only for firm matches.

j_call: TRBJ2-5; v_call: TRBV20-1; d_call: TRBD2; cdr3_aa: CSASRLAGPQETQYF
j_call: TRBJ2-1; v_call: TRBV19; d_call: TRBD2; cdr3_aa: CASSLLAVSSYNEQFF
j_call: TRBJ1-2; v_call: TRBV5-1; d_call: TRBD1; cdr3_aa: CASSEGQGDGYTF
j_call: TRBJ1-1; v_call: TRBV7-8; d_call: NA; cdr3_aa: CASSRRGGNTEAFF
j_call: TRBJ2-7; v_call: TRBV9; d_call: NA; cdr3_aa: CASSVEGRGGYEQYF
j_call: TRBJ2-1; v_call: TRBV10-2; d_call: TRBD1; cdr3_aa: CASSGDRATEQFF
j_call: TRBJ2-1; v_call: TRBV5-4; d_call: TRBD2; cdr3_aa: CASSLGRESYNEQFF
j_call: TRBJ2-7; v_call: TRBV6-2/TRBV6-3; d_call: NA; cdr3_aa: CASSSYRTPTTYEQYF
j_call: TRBJ2-2; v_call: TRBV5-6; d_call: NA; cdr3_aa: CASSQTGLPGELFF
j_call: TRBJ1-5; v_call: TRBV14; d_call: NA; cdr3_aa: CASSQDHNQPQHF
j_call: TRBJ2-7; v_call: TRBV3-1/TRBV3-2; d_call: NA; cdr3_aa: CASSPSAYEQYF
j_call: TRBJ1-6; v_call: TRBV11-3; d_call: NA; cdr3_aa: CASSLDRRESSYNSPLHF
j_call: TRBJ2-3; v_call: TRBV27; d_call: TRBD1; cdr3_aa: CASRRDRGTDTQYF
j_call: TRBJ2-7; v_call: TRBV4-3; d_call: NA; cdr3_aa: CASSHMGVNEQYF
j_call: TRBJ1-2; v_call: TRBV4-1; d_call: NA; cdr3_aa: CASSRYGTVDGYTF
j_call: TRBJ2-1; v_call: TRBV10-1; d_call: NA; cdr3_aa: CASSKGGSYNEQFF
j_call: TRBJ2-5; v_call: TRBV18; d_call: NA; cdr3_aa: CASSPNRVGETQYF
j_call: TRBJ2-1; v_call: TRBV29-1; d_call: NA; cdr3_aa: CSGHRASSYNEQFF
j_call: TRBJ2-1; v_call: TRBV11-2; d_call: NA; cdr3_aa: CASSLDVAGDEQFF
j_call: TRBJ2-1; v_call: TRBV28; d_call: TRBD2; cdr3_aa: CASSLSGSTNEQFF
j_call: TRBJ2-3; v_call: TRBV6-1; d_call: TRBD2; cdr3_aa: CASSEHSGSGGTDTQYF
j_call: TRBJ1-5; v_call: TRBV20-1; d_call: TRBD1; cdr3_aa: CSASKTGGGQPQHF
j_call: TRBJ2-7; v_call: TRBV10-2; d_call: NA; cdr3_aa: CASSEGTTYEQYF
j_call: TRBJ1-2; v_call: TRBV5-1; d_call: TRBD1; cdr3_aa: CASRSEDRVYGYTF
j_call: TRBJ1-3; v_call: TRBV3-1/TRBV3-2; d_call: TRBD1; cdr3_aa: CASSQDDRAGNTIYF
j_call: TRBJ2-7; v_call: TRBV4-1; d_call: TRBD2; cdr3_aa: CASSSGGPWEQYF
j_call: TRBJ2-5; v_call: TRBV19; d_call: TRBD2; cdr3_aa: CASSIWPSGGEETQYF
j_call: TRBJ1-1; v_call: TRBV10-3; d_call: TRBD1; cdr3_aa: CATADRELTEAFF
j_call: TRBJ2-7; v_call: TRBV5-1; d_call: TRBD2; cdr3_aa: CASSSGLPPYEQYF
j_call: TRBJ2-7; v_call: TRBV25-1; d_call: NA; cdr3_aa: CASSEGHGAYEQYF
j_call: TRBJ2-7; v_call: TRBV6-5; d_call: NA; cdr3_aa: CASSSTTSYEQYF
j_call: TRBJ2-7; v_call: TRBV18; d_call: NA; cdr3_aa: CASSPLLGSSYEQYF
j_call: TRBJ1-6; v_call: TRBV7-9; d_call: TRBD1; cdr3_aa: CASSLDGQGLGNSPLHF
j_call: TRBJ2-4; v_call: TRBV3-1/TRBV3-2; d_call: TRBD1; cdr3_aa: CASSPKGAGAKNIQYF
j_call: TRBJ2-7; v_call: TRBV25-1; d_call: NA; cdr3_aa: CASSDRRGSLHEQYF
j_call: TRBJ2-3; v_call: TRBV5-1; d_call: NA; cdr3_aa: CASSLEQPPTDTQYF
j_call: TRBJ2-3; v_call: TRBV9; d_call: TRBD2; cdr3_aa: CASSALTPGLAELAPTDTQYF
j_call: TRBJ2-2; v_call: TRBV27; d_call: TRBD2; cdr3_aa: CASSPHLRLAGTNTGELFF
j_call: TRBJ2-1; v_call: TRBV4-3; d_call: TRBD2; cdr3_aa: CASSQDSASGGLNEQFF
j_call: TRBJ2-7; v_call: TRBV18; d_call: TRBD1; cdr3_aa: CASSPPSGQKYEQYF
j_call: TRBJ2-1; v_call: TRBV6-2/TRBV6-3; d_call: NA; cdr3_aa: CASRREEGEQFF
j_call: TRBJ2-4; v_call: TRBV6-6; d_call: NA; cdr3_aa: CASSALIGEAKNIQYF
j_call: TRBJ2-1; v_call: TRBV28; d_call: NA; cdr3_aa: CASSSDSDYSYDNEQFF
j_call: TRBJ2-7; v_call: TRBV7-9; d_call: NA; cdr3_aa: CASSVSSYEQYF
j_call: TRBJ2-5; v_call: TRBV13; d_call: NA; cdr3_aa: CASSPRGLGQETQYF
j_call: TRBJ1-2; v_call: TRBV18; d_call: TRBD1; cdr3_aa: CASSESDRGGLSYTF
j_call: TRBJ1-6; v_call: TRBV5-4; d_call: TRBD1; cdr3_aa: CASSSRDSYSPLHF
j_call: TRBJ1-1; v_call: TRBV5-5; d_call: NA; cdr3_aa: CASIFSSMNTEAFF
j_call: TRBJ1-1; v_call: TRBV9; d_call: NA; cdr3_aa: CASSVQGMNTEAFF
j_call: TRBJ2-7; v_call: TRBV15; d_call: NA; cdr3_aa: CATSREAGAYEQYF
j_call: TRBJ2-1; v_call: TRBV27; d_call: TRBD1; cdr3_aa: CASSLVSGQSYNEQFF
j_call: TRBJ2-5; v_call: TRBV24-1; d_call: TRBD2; cdr3_aa: CATSDFGLAGVYQETQYF
j_call: TRBJ1-1; v_call: TRBV27; d_call: NA; cdr3_aa: CASRLGMNTEAFF
j_call: TRBJ2-5; v_call: TRBV19; d_call: NA; cdr3_aa: CASSVGNQETQYF
j_call: TRBJ1-5; v_call: TRBV9; d_call: NA; cdr3_aa: CASSATTGSNQPQHF
j_call: TRBJ2-7; v_call: TRBV3-1/TRBV3-2; d_call: TRBD2; cdr3_aa: CASSLPGLASEQYF
j_call: TRBJ2-5; v_call: TRBV13; d_call: NA; cdr3_aa: CASSLLVRDQETQYF
j_call: TRBJ2-1; v_call: TRBV18; d_call: TRBD2; cdr3_aa: CASSPRLAGVNNEQFF
j_call: TRBJ2-5; v_call: TRBV7-2; d_call: TRBD1; cdr3_aa: CASRGQGAGVETQYF